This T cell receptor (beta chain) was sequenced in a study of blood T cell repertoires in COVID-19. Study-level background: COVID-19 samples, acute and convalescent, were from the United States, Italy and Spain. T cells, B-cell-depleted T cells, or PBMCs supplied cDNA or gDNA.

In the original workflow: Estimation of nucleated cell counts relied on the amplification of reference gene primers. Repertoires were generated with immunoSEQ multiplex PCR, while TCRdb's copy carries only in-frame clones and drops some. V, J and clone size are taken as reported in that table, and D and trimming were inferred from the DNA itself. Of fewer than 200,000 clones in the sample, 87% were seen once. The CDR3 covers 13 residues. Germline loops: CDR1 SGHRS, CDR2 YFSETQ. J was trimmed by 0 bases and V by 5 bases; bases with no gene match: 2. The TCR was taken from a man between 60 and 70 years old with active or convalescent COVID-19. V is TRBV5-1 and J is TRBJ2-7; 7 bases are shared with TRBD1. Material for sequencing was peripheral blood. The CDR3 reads CASRTGSSYEQYF. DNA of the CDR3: TGCGCCAGCAGGACAGGGAGCTCCTACGAGCAGTACTTC.